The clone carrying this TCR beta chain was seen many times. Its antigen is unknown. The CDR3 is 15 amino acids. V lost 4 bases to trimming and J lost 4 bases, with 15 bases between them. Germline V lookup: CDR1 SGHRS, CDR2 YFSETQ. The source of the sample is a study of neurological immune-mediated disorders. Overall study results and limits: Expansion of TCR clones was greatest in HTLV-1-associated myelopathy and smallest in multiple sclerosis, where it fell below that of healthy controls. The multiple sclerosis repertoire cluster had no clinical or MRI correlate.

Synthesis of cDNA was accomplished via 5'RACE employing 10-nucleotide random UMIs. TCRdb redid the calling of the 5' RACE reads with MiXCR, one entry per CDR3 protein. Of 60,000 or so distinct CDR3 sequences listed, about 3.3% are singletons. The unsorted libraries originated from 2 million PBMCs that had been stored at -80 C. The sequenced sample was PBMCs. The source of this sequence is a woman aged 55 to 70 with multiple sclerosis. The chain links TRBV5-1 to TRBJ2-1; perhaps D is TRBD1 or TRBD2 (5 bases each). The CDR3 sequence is CASSPSGTDYNEQFF. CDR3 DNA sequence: TGCGCCAGCAGCCCTTCCGGGACGGATTACAATGAGCAGTTCTTC.